Below are 10 T cell receptor beta chains sequenced from a single sample in a study of T-cell memory formation after mild COVID-19. From the 5' RACE reads, TCRdb called clonotypes with MiXCR, one entry per CDR3 protein. Here the sample spans 55,000 to 65,000 distinct CDR3 sequences, more than 8% being singletons. Material for sequencing was PBMCs or a T cell subset sorted from them (not recorded which). The receptors here all came from a man aged 18 to 30 who had mild COVID-19 (a few samples of this study predate the infection). Cell type and time point are not known.

This chain connects TRBV25-1 to TRBJ2-3; tentative D call: TRBD1 (5 bases). The germline gives CDR1 MGHDK, CDR2 SYGVNS. Trimming took off 11 bases at V and 6 bases at J, with 15 bases between the two ends. The CDR3 spans 12 residues. The CDR3 DNA follows: TGTGCCGCAGCAGGGTCCCGGGATACGCAGTATTTT. Protein sequence: CAAAGSRDTQYF.

The rearrangement uses TRBV5-1 and TRBJ1-4, with 12 positions matching TRBD1. The CDR3 sequence is 16 residues long. Germline values: CDR1 SGHRS, CDR2 YFSETQ. The V segment lost 5 bases and the J segment 8 bases; nucleotides outside the gene matches: 10. The CDR3 DNA sequence: TGCGCCAGCAGGTCCGGGACAGGGGGCGCAAACGAAAAACTGTTTTTT. Translation gives CASRSGTGGANEKLFF.

This clonotype appeared many times. V and J are TRBV29-1 and TRBJ2-3, with unresolved D. Deletions cut 5 bases from V and 2 bases from J, with 14 bases between. CDR1 SQVTM and CDR2 ANQGSEA come from the germline V gene. CDR3 length: 14 amino acids. This CDR3 is CSVITRPLTDTQYF. As DNA, the CDR3 is TGCAGCGTTATTACCCGACCGCTCACAGATACGCAGTATTTT.

In its sample, this clonotype was seen a few times. The V call is TRBV7-2, the J call TRBJ1-2; 12 positions match TRBD1. This CDR3 spans 15 amino acids. Germline V CDR1 and CDR2: SGHTA, FQGNSA. The V gene end was trimmed by 0 bases and the J gene end by 7 bases; junction bases not matched to a gene: 3. In DNA, the CDR3 is TGTGCCAGCAGCTTAGCGGGACAGGGGGCTGGTGGCTACACCTTC. This sequence encodes CASSLAGQGAGGYTF.

This clonotype was counted a single time. The V and J genes are TRBV6-2 or TRBV6-3 and TRBJ2-2; tentatively, D is TRBD2 (6 bases). The V and J ends lost 6 bases and 4 bases respectively, with 15 bases between them. This CDR3 region has 15 residues. Per the germline V gene, CDR1 is MNHEY and CDR2 is SVGEGT. The CDR3 region is CASRSAGKSTGELFF. In nucleotides, the CDR3 is TGTGCCAGCAGAAGCGCGGGGAAAAGCACCGGGGAGCTGTTTTTT.

This rearrangement joins TRBV21-1 to TRBJ2-2; TRBD2, the table's D call, lacks a check against the DNA. TRBV21-1 is listed as a pseudogene. The CDR3 totals 21 residues. CDR3 protein: CASSKARPDWDGEGPDGALFF. In DNA, the CDR3 is TGTGCCAGCAGCAAAGCGCGCCCAGATTGGGACGGGGAGGGCCCCGACGGGGCGCTGTTTTTT.

The rearrangement uses TRBV7-2 and TRBJ1-2; D is ambiguous. The CDR3 is 13 residues long. Germline V CDR1 and CDR2: SGHTA, FQGNSA. V gave up 5 bases and J gave up 5 bases, with 12 bases separating them. CDR3: CASSPDEWYGYTF. CDR3 in DNA: TGTGCCAGCAGCCCGGACGAATGGTATGGCTACACCTTC.

The chain uses TRBV12-5 and TRBJ1-5; 7 bases align to TRBD1. The J segment lost 1 base and the V segment lost 3 bases, leaving 3 bases of the junction unmatched. Germline CDR1 reads LGHNT; CDR2 reads FRNRAP. This CDR3 has 15 amino acids. The CDR3 DNA reads TGTGCTAGTGGTTTCGAGGGGGCAAGCAATCAGCCCCAGCATTTT. Encoded protein: CASGFEGASNQPQHF.

This clonotype has more than one count but fewer than ten. This chain links TRBV6-2 or TRBV6-3 with TRBJ1-5; D is undetermined. This CDR3 contains 13 residues. V lost 6 bases and J lost 4, with 10 bases in between. Germline V gene lookup returns CDR1 MNHEY and CDR2 SVGEGT. The CDR3: CASRVGVNQPQHF. CDR3 DNA sequence: TGTGCCAGCAGGGTAGGAGTAAATCAGCCCCAGCATTTT.

This clonotype qualifies as medium-sized. The V gene is TRBV7-2, the J gene TRBJ2-7; 7 bases map to TRBD1. Trimming removed 4 bases from V and 3 bases from J; junction bases left unmatched: 6. The CDR3 covers 14 residues. The germline V gene encodes CDR1 SGHTA and CDR2 FQGNSA. The CDR3: CASSSGTDYYEQYF. The CDR3 DNA reads as TGTGCCAGCAGCTCCGGGACAGATTACTACGAGCAGTACTTC.